These 18 T cell receptor beta chains came from one sample sequenced in a study of regulatory T cells in long-lasting Graves disease. Time point indicated: newly diagnosed GD, antithyroid drugs for less than 3 months. From PBMCs, RNA was extracted and then used to make the TCR library. Construction of the TCR beta libraries employed iRepertoire HTBI primers in conjunction with Arm-PCR of CDR3 regions. TCRdb re-called the multiplex PCR reads with MiXCR, one entry per CDR3 protein. The sample yields around 470,000 distinct CDR3 sequences, 14% seen once. The same data also contributed to another study, on T cells in Graves' hyperthyroidism and ophthalmopathy.

The starting material was peripheral blood mononuclear cells (PBMCs), obtained at new diagnosis, from a patient treated with antithyroid drugs. The receptors stem from a woman in her forties or fifties with Graves disease.

This clonotype was seen ten or more times. This chain links TRBV6-1 with TRBJ1-4; D not resolved. V was clipped by 6 bases and J by 0 bases, with 11 bases between them. The CDR3 runs to 15 residues. Germline loops: CDR1 MNHNS, CDR2 SASEGT. CDR3 residues: CASRNSEATNEKLFF. The CDR3 bases are TGTGCCAGCAGAAACAGTGAAGCAACTAATGAAAAACTGTTTTTT.

As regards this clonotype: A much larger clone sits a single nucleotide away, making a read error possible. The chain links TRBV28 to TRBJ2-1; TRBD2 agrees at 14 bases. The J segment lost 5 bases and the V segment lost 4 bases, leaving 10 bases of the junction unmatched. The CDR3 covers 18 residues. From germline, CDR1 is MDHEN and CDR2 SYDVKM. CDR3 region: CASSSTSGGAVFDNEQFF. The CDR3 region has the DNA TGTGCCAGCAGTTCGACTAGCGGGGGGGCCGTGTTCGACAATGAGCAGTTCTTC.

This clonotype was observed many times. This chain links TRBV30 with TRBJ2-7, with D tentatively TRBD1 or TRBD2 (5 bases each). The CDR3 runs 13 residues. Per the germline V gene, CDR1 is GTSNPN and CDR2 is SVGIG (reference sequence). The ends were cut back, 0 bases at V and 2 bases at J, with 8 bases in the middle. This chain's CDR3 is CAWSVGDTYEQYF. The DNA of the CDR3 is TGTGCCTGGAGTGTGGGGGATACCTACGAGCAGTACTTC.

On this clonotype: Given a much more abundant clone one base away, this may be a read error. CDR3 nucleotides: TGTGCCAGCAGCATAGCTGGCTCTAGCGAGACCCAGTACTTC. As protein: CASSIAGSSETQYF. The chain couples TRBV9 to TRBJ2-5; maybe TRBD2 (5 bases). CDR1 is SGDLS and CDR2 is YYNGEE in the germline V gene. This CDR3 contains 14 residues. V was pared by 4 bases and J by 5 bases, with 15 bases between.

The rearrangement joins TRBV4-1 to TRBJ1-5; unclear D gene. Per germline, CDR1 MGHRA and CDR2 YSYEKL. This CDR3 spans 16 amino acids. Deletions cut 0 bases from V and 2 bases from J, with 11 bases between. CDR3 in amino acids: CASSQEISVGNQPQHF. The DNA of the CDR3 is TGCGCCAGCAGCCAAGAAATTTCAGTGGGCAATCAGCCCCAGCATTTT.

Of note for this clonotype: At one end the junction does not follow the germline gene, possibly because of a read error. The rearrangement joins TRBV7-9 to TRBJ1-2; a possible D gene is TRBD1 (5 bases). This CDR3 comprises 12 residues. Germline assignment: CDR1 SEHNR and CDR2 FQNEAQ (reference sequence). This chain's CDR3 is CASSPTVDGHTF. The CDR3 region has the DNA TGTGCCAGCAGCCCGACAGTGGATGGCCACACCTTC.

This clonotype was observed many times. In DNA form, the CDR3 reads TGTGCCAGCAGCCCAGACCGGGTAGGGGGCAATCAGCCCCAGCATTTT. This gives the protein CASSPDRVGGNQPQHF. The V call is TRBV7-4, the J call TRBJ1-5; a possible D gene is TRBD1 (5 bases). The CDR3 contains 16 residues. Per germline, CDR1 SGHVT and CDR2 SQSDAQ. Trimming pared 5 bases from V and 2 bases from J, leaving 16 bases between.

This clonotype was seen only a few times. This chain links TRBV4-1 with TRBJ2-7, with D possibly being TRBD1 (5 bases). V was clipped by 0 bases and J by 6 bases, with 15 bases between them. The CDR3 contains 15 residues. CDR1 is MGHRA and CDR2 is YSYEKL in the germline V gene. CDR3: CASSQEMGLGSEQYF. CDR3 sequence (DNA): TGCGCCAGCAGCCAAGAAATGGGGCTCGGCTCCGAGCAGTACTTC.

This clonotype was recorded many times. Here the CDR3 DNA reads TGTGCCAGCAGATTTGACGGTCTTCAAGAGACCCAGTACTTC. Its translation: CASRFDGLQETQYF. This chain connects TRBV2 to TRBJ2-5; no clear D. Germline CDR1 is SNHLY and CDR2 is FYNNEI. V was cut by 6 bases and J by 2 bases, with 13 bases left in between. The CDR3 is 14 amino acids. Full variable domain (outside the CDR3, taken from reference TRBV2 and TRBJ2-5): EPEVTQTPSHQVTQMGQEVILRCVPISNHLYFYWYRQILGQKVEFLVSFYNNEISEKSEIFDDQFSVERPDGSNFTLKIRSTKLEDSAMYFCASRFDGLQETQYFGPGTRLLVL.

This clonotype was found a few times. The genes are TRBV19 and TRBJ2-7; 7 bases are shared with TRBD1. CDR1 and CDR2 (germline): LNHDA, SQIVND (reference sequence). This CDR3 has 13 residues. The ends lost 6 bases at V and 4 bases at J; junction bases unmatched: 6. The CDR3: CASRRGREYEQYF. The CDR3 region has the DNA TGTGCCAGTAGAAGGGGGCGCGAGTACGAGCAGTACTTC. Full variable domain (rest looked up from reference TRBV19 and TRBJ2-7): DGGITQSPKYLFRKEGQNVTLSCEQNLNHDAMYWYRQDPGQGLRLIYYSQIVNDFQKGDIAEGYSVSREKKESFPLTVTSAQKNPTAFYLCASRRGREYEQYFGPGTRLTVT.

The rearrangement joins TRBV7-2 to TRBJ2-7, with 7 bases matching TRBD2. Germline V gene lookup returns CDR1 SGHTA and CDR2 FQGNSA. V gave up 0 bases and J gave up 4 bases; unmatched junction bases: 6. The CDR3 consists of 15 residues. CDR3 nucleotide sequence: TGTGCCAGCAGCTTAGCCCCCCTAGCGGCTTACGAGCAGTACTTC. As protein: CASSLAPLAAYEQYF.

In this sample, this clonotype turned up many times. The J gene is TRBJ2-7, the V gene TRBV9, with D perhaps assigned TRBD1 or TRBD2 (5 bases each). Germline-derived CDR1 and CDR2 are SGDLS and YYNGEE. The CDR3 sequence is 14 residues long. Trimming took 3 bases from V and 6 from J, leaving 16 bases between them. This CDR3 is CASSAGPGTREQYF. The CDR3 DNA is TGTGCCAGCAGCGCGGGGCCAGGTACTCGCGAGCAGTACTTC.

This clonotype was seen at least ten times. V and J are TRBV27 and TRBJ2-1; 13 positions match TRBD2. The CDR3 totals 16 residues. The germline gives CDR1 MNHEY, CDR2 SMNVEV (reference sequence). The ends lost 2 bases at V and 6 bases at J; junction bases unmatched: 4. The DNA for the CDR3 is TGTGCCAGCAGTTTAGGGGGACTAGCGGGGATCAATGAGCAGTTCTTC. It yields the protein CASSLGGLAGINEQFF.

This clonotype was seen repeatedly, ten times or more. The chain links TRBV27 to TRBJ1-5, with TRBD1 as a possible D gene (5 bases). V was trimmed by 0 bases and J by 7 bases, leaving 13 bases between them. This CDR3 contains 15 residues. The V gene's germline CDR1 is MNHEY and CDR2 SMNVEV (reference sequence). The CDR3 reads CASSLSAQGFQPQHF. For the CDR3, the DNA is TGTGCCAGCAGTTTATCAGCTCAGGGATTCCAGCCCCAGCATTTT.

This clonotype has a count of ten or more. The rearrangement joins TRBV28 to TRBJ2-3, with D maybe TRBD2 (6 bases). The CDR3 is made up of 15 amino acids. Germline loops: CDR1 MDHEN, CDR2 SYDVKM. The V gene lost 5 bases and the J gene lost 0 bases, with 12 bases spanning the gap. The CDR3 DNA is TGTGCCAGCAGTCCACCGGGACTTAGCACAGATACGCAGTATTTT. The encoded protein is CASSPPGLSTDTQYF.

This clonotype was counted a few times. The genes are TRBV9 and TRBJ1-5; 8 nucleotides align to TRBD1. The V segment lost 3 bases and the J segment 1 base; nucleotides outside the gene matches: 12. CDR1 is SGDLS and CDR2 is YYNGEE in the germline V gene. This CDR3 spans 18 amino acids. This chain's CDR3 is CASSGPGQDPYSNQPQHF. The CDR3 region has the DNA TGTGCCAGCAGCGGTCCGGGACAGGATCCCTACAGCAATCAGCCCCAGCATTTT.

On this clonotype: A much larger clone differs from this one at a single base, so this may be a read error. Given the absence of the conserved phenylalanine or tryptophan at the CDR3 end, a read error is likely. This chain joins TRBV7-2 and TRBJ2-1; D possibly corresponds to TRBD2 (5 bases). Trimming took 4 bases from V and 5 from J, leaving 15 bases between them. This CDR3 has 15 amino acids. Germline V gene data show CDR1 as SGHTA and CDR2 as FQGNSA. The CDR3 DNA sequence: TGTGCCAGCAGCTCACACGGGGAAGGGAACAATGAGCAGTTCTCC. Translating it yields CASSSHGEGNNEQFS.

This clonotype was found a few times. V is TRBV20-1 and J is TRBJ1-5, with TRBD1 matching 9 bases. With V trimmed by 5 bases and J by 3 bases, 14 bases remained unmatched. This CDR3 is 17 amino acids long. Per the germline V gene, CDR1 is DFQATT and CDR2 is SNEGSKA (reference sequence). CDR3 sequence (DNA): TGCAGTGCTCCCCGGGTCGCCGGGACAGGGAACAATCAGCCCCAGCATTTT. Its protein is CSAPRVAGTGNNQPQHF.